Ten or more counts support the clone carrying this T cell receptor beta chain. Its specificity is not known. The data derive from a study of identical twins. TCRdb independently ran MiXCR on the 5' RACE reads; one entry per CDR3 protein. The sample consists of some 760,000 distinct CDR3 sequences, about 20% of them appearing once. The CDR3 length is 13 residues. V gave up 5 bases and J gave up 2 bases, with 12 bases separating them. Per the germline V gene, CDR1 is DFQATT and CDR2 is SNEGSKA (reference sequence). General study findings and limits: Cord blood beta clonotypes that were abundant carried fewer insertions, and memory repertoires showed no such trend. Models underestimated TCR alpha sharing (out-of-frame) in monozygotic twins.

This sample also belongs to another study, concerning T cells expressing NK-cell markers. That study adds: These same clonotypes (in four donors) also led the CD3+CD56-NKG2C+ fraction. Unclear, still, was the HCMV specificity of the expanded NKG2C+ T cell clones.

Sequences were obtained from PBMCs. The sequence derives from a woman aged 18-35 years in good health. The J gene is TRBJ2-5, the V gene TRBV20-1; D perhaps matches TRBD1 (6 bases). CDR3 DNA sequence: TGCAGTGCTGCAGGGGAAAGACAAGAGACCCAGTACTTC. Its protein is CSAAGERQETQYF.